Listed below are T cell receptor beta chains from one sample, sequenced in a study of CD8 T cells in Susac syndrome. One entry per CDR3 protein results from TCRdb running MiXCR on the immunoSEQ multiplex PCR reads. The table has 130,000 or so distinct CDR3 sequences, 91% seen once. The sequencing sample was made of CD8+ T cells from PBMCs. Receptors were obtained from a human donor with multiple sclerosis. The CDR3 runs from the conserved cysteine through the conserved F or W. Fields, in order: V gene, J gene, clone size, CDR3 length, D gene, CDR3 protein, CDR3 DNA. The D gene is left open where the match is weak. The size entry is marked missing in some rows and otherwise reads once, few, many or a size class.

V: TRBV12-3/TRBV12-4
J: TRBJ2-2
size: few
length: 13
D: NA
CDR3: CASSLEGTGELFF
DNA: TGTGCCAGCAGTTTAGAGGGCACCGGGGAGCTGTTTTTT

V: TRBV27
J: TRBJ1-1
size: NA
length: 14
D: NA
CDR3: CASSFHPGNTEAFF
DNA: TGTGCCAGCAGTTTCCACCCAGGGAACACTGAAGCTTTCTTT

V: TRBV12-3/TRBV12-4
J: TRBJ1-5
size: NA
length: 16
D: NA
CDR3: CASSLTPKWGNQPQHF
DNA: TGTGCCAGCAGTTTAACCCCAAAGTGGGGCAATCAGCCCCAGCATTTT

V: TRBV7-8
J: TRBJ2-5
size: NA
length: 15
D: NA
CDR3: CASSLAETAQETQYF
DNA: TGTGCCAGCAGCTTAGCGGAGACAGCTCAAGAGACCCAGTACTTC

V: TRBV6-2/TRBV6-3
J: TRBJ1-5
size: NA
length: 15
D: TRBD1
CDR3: CASSPGTANNQPQHF
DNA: TGTGCCAGCAGCCCCGGGACAGCGAATAATCAGCCCCAGCATTTT

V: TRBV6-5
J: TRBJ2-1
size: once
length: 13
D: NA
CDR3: CASSYVIGNEQFF
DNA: TGTGCCAGCAGTTACGTAATAGGCAATGAGCAGTTCTTC

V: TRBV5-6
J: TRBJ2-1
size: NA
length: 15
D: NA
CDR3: CASSPPWNPDNEQFF
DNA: TGTGCCAGCAGCCCCCCGTGGAACCCGGACAATGAGCAGTTCTTC

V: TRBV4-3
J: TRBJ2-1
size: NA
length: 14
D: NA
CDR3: CASSHGGAYNEQFF
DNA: TGCGCCAGCAGCCACGGAGGGGCCTACAATGAGCAGTTCTTC

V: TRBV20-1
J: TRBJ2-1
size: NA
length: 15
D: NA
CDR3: CSARDMRGMSNEQFF
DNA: TGCAGTGCTAGAGATATGAGGGGGATGAGTAATGAGCAGTTCTTC

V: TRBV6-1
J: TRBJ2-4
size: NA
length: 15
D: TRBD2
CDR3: CASSEREGEGNIQYF
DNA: TGTGCCAGCAGTGAGCGGGAGGGAGAGGGGAACATTCAGTACTTC

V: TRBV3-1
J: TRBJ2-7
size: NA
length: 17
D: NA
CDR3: CASSPAHIVQGLDEQYF
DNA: TGTGCCAGCAGCCCAGCTCATATTGTCCAGGGCCTAGACGAGCAGTACTTC

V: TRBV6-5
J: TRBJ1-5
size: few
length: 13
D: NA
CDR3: CASSPGRNQPQHF
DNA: TGTGCCAGCAGTCCGGGGCGCAATCAGCCCCAGCATTTT

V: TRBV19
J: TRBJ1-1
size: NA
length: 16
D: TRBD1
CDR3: CASSRGTGTVNTEAFF
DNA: TGTGCCAGTAGTAGGGGGACCGGGACAGTCAACACTGAAGCTTTCTTT

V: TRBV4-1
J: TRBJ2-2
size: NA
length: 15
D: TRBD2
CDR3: CASSQAALAVGELFF
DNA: TGCGCCAGCAGCCAAGCGGCGCTAGCGGTCGGGGAGCTGTTTTTT

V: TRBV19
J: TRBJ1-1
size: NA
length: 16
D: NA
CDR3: CASSRWGGPGNTEAFF
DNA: TGTGCCAGTAGTAGATGGGGAGGGCCGGGGAACACTGAAGCTTTCTTT

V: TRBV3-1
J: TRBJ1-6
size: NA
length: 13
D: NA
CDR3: CASSFRGNSPLHF
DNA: TGTGCCAGCAGCTTCAGGGGTAATTCACCCCTCCACTTT

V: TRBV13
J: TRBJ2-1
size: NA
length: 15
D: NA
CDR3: CASSSSVTMNNEQFF
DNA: TGTGCCAGCAGCTCCTCCGTGACAATGAACAATGAGCAGTTCTTC

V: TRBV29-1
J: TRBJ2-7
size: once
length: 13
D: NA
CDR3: CSVGSGTGYEQYF
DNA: TGCAGCGTGGGGAGCGGGACAGGCTACGAGCAGTACTTC

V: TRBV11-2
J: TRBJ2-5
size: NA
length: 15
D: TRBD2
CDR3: CASSSGLAGGETQYF
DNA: TGTGCCAGCAGCTCCGGACTAGCGGGAGGCGAGACCCAGTACTTC

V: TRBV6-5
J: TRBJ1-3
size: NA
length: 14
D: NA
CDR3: CASSYGAEGNTIYF
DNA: TGTGCCAGCAGTTACGGAGCGGAAGGAAACACCATATATTTT

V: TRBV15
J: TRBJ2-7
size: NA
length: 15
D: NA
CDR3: CATSRVSGTTYEQYF
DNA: TGTGCCACCAGCAGAGTCAGCGGAACAACCTACGAGCAGTACTTC

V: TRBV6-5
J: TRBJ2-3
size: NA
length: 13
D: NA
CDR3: CASSYIRTDTQYF
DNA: TGTGCCAGCAGTTACATCCGTACAGATACGCAGTATTTT

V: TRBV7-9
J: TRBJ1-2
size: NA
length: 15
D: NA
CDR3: CASRHTGRLSYGYTF
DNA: TGTGCCAGCAGACATACAGGGAGATTGTCCTATGGCTACACCTTC

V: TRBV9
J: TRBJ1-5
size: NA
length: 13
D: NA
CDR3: CASSVDLNQPQHF
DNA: TGTGCCAGCAGCGTAGACCTCAATCAGCCCCAGCATTTT

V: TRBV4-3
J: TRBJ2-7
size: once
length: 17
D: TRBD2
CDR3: CASSLYSGTSGTYEQYF
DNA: TGCGCCAGCAGCCTCTACTCCGGGACTAGCGGAACCTACGAGCAGTACTTC

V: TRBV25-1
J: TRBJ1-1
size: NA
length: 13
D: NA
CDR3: CADLSVSGTEAFF
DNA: TGTGCCGACCTGAGCGTAAGTGGCACTGAAGCTTTCTTT

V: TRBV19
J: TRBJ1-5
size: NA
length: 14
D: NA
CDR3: CASSIRDTNQPQHF
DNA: TGTGCCAGTAGTATCCGGGACACCAATCAGCCCCAGCATTTT

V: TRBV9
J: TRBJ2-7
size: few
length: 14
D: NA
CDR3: CASSFGTTPYEQYF
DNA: TGTGCCAGCAGTTTCGGGACGACCCCCTACGAGCAGTACTTC

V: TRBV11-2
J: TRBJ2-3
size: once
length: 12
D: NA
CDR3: CASSLEGNTQYF
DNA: TGTGCCAGCAGCTTAGAAGGAAATACGCAGTATTTT

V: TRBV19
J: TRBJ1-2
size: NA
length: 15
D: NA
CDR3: CASSFYGGLSYGYTF
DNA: TGTGCCAGTAGCTTCTACGGGGGCCTAAGCTATGGCTACACCTTC

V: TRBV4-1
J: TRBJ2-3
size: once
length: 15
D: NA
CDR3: CASSQGQAITDTQYF
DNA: TGCGCCAGCAGCCAAGGACAGGCGATCACAGATACGCAGTATTTT